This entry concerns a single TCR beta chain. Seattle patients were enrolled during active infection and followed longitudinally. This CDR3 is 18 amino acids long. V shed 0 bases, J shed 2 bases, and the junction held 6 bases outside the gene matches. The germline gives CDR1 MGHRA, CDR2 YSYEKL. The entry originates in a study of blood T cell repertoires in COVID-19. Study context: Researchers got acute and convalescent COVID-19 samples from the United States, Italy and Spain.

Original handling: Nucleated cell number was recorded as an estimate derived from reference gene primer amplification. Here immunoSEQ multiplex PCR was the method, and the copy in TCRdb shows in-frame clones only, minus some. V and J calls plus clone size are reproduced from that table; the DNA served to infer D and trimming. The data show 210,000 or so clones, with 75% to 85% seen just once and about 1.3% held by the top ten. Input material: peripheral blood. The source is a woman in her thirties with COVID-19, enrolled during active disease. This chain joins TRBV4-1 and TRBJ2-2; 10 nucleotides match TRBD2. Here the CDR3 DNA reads TGCGCCAGCAGCCAAGAGCCCGGGACTAGCGCCAACACCGGGGAGCTGTTTTTT. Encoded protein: CASSQEPGTSANTGELFF.